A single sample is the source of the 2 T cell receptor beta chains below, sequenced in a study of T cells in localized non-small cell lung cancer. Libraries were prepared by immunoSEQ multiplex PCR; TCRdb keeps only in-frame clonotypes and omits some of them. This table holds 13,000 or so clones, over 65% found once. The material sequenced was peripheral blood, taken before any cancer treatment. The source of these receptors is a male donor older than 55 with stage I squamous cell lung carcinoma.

CDR3 protein: CASSEQRQNTGELFF. The CDR3 DNA reads as TGTGCCAGCAGTGAACAGCGACAGAACACCGGGGAGCTGTTTTTT. The J gene is TRBJ2-2, the V gene TRBV2; the D is unclear. Trimming shortened V by 2 bases and J by 1 base, and 8 bases separated the two germline ends. Germline assignment: CDR1 SNHLY and CDR2 FYNNEI. The CDR3 contains 15 residues.

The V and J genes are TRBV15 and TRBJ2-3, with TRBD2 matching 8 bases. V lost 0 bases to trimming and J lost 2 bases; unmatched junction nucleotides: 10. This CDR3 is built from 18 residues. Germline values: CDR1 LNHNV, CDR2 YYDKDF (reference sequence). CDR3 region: CATSRDWGAGGFTDTQYF. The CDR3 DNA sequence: TGTGCCACCAGCAGAGATTGGGGTGCGGGAGGATTCACAGATACGCAGTATTTT. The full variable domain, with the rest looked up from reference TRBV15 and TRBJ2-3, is DAMVIQNPRYQVTQFGKPVTLSCSQTLNHNVMYWYQQKSSQAPKLLFHYYDKDFNNEADTPDNFQSRRPNTSFCFLDIRSPGLGDTAMYLCATSRDWGAGGFTDTQYFGPGTRLTVL.